This T cell receptor beta chain came from a study of graft-versus-host responses after intestinal transplantation. TCRdb's copy holds only in-frame clones and misses some; the assay was immunoSEQ multiplex PCR. The data hold approximately 89,000 clones, with 80% to 95% observed a single time. Details on this clone: Its specificity is unknown.

The CDR3 totals 16 residues. Germline CDR1 and CDR2: SGHRS and YFSETQ. The V segment lost 0 bases and the J segment 6 bases; nucleotides outside the gene matches: 10. Study-wide results and caveats: Among recipient marrow samples, GvH clones were found; some appeared first in ileum or blood. Individuals carrying graft-donor T cell macrochimerism showed high graft-versus-host to host-versus-graft clonal ratios in allografts.

The chain recombines TRBV5-1 with TRBJ2-7; 9 bases line up with TRBD1. The sequenced sample was PBMCs, obtained roughly 410 days after intestinal transplant. This clonotype was obtained from a human patient who received an intestinal transplant, so some T cells may come from the graft donor. This CDR3 reads CASSLGRTGATFEQYF. CDR3 sequence (DNA): TGCGCCAGCAGCTTGGGTAGGACAGGGGCGACTTTCGAGCAGTACTTC.